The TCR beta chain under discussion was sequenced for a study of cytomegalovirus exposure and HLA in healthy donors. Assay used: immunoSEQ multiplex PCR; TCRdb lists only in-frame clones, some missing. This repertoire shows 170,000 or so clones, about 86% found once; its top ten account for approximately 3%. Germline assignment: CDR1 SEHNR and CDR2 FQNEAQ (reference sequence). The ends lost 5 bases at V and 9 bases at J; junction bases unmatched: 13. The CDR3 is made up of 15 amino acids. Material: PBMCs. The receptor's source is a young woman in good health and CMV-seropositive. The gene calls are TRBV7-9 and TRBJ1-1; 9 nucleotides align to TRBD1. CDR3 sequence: CASSPSDRGELKAFF. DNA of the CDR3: TGTGCCAGCAGCCCGAGCGACAGGGGGGAATTAAAAGCTTTCTTT.